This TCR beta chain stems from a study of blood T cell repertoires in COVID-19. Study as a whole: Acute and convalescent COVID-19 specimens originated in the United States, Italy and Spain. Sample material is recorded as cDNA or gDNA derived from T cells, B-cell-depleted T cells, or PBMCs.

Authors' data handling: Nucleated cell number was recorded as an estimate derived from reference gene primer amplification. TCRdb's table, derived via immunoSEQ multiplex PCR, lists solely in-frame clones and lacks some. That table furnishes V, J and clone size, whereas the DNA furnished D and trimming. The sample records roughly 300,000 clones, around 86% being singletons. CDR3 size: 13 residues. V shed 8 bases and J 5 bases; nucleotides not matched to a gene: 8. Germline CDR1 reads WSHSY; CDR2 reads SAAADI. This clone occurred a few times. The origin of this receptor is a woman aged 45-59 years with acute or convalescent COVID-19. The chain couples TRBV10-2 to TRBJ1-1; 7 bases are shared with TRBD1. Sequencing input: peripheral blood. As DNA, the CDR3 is TGCGCCAGCTTAACAGGGGATTTGACTGAAGCTTTCTTT. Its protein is CASLTGDLTEAFF.